This T cell receptor beta chain was obtained from a study of T cell repertoires in cytomegalovirus infection. The table lists this clonotype with many counts. The germline gives CDR1 SGHVS, CDR2 FQNEAQ. V dropped 3 bases and J dropped 1 base, with 15 bases sitting between them. The CDR3 is made up of 16 amino acids. TCRdb re-called the reads with MiXCR, one entry per CDR3 protein. Here the sample spans approximately 750,000 distinct CDR3 sequences, approximately 34% being singletons. The sequence came from a human donor in good health (CMV status not recorded). Some clones in this sample may be carry-over from other donors' samples. The specimen was PBMCs. The chain has TRBV7-8 and TRBJ1-1, with no clear D. CDR3 region: CASSLGFRSRNTEAFF. In DNA form, the CDR3 reads TGTGCCAGCAGCTTGGGATTCAGAAGCCGGAACACTGAAGCTTTCTTT.